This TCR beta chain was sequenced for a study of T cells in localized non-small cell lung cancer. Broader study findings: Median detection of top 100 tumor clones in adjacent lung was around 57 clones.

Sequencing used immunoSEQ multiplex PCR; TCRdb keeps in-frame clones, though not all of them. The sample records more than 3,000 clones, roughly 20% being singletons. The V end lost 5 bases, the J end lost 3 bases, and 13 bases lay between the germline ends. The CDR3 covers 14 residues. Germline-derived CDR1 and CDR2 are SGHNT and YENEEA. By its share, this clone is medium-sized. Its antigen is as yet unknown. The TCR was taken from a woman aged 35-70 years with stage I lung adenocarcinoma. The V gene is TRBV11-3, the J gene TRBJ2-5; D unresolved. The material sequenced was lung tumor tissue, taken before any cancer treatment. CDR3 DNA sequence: TGTGCCAGCAGCCCGGTTGGGGTGGAAGAGACCCAGTACTTC. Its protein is CASSPVGVEETQYF.